The clone carrying this T cell receptor beta chain was recorded a few times. The entry originates in a study of tumour-infiltrating T cells in Burkitt lymphoma. About the study: Overall and progression-free survival were predicted by productive clonality.

This CDR3 is built from 13 residues. V shed 6 bases, J shed 0 bases, and the junction held 4 bases outside the gene matches. Germline CDR1 is SQVTM and CDR2 is ANQGSEA. TCRdb keeps only in-frame clones here, not all; method: immunoSEQ multiplex PCR. The sample lists approximately 5,400 clones; more than 7.5% were seen once. Sequences were obtained from tumor tissue. This chain joins TRBV29-1 and TRBJ1-1, with 7 bases that match TRBD1. This TCR was sampled from a human donor with diffuse large B-cell lymphoma. The CDR3 is CSVKTGLNTEAFF. In nucleotides, the CDR3 is TGCAGCGTCAAGACAGGGTTGAACACTGAAGCTTTCTTT. Drawing the rest from reference TRBV29-1 and TRBJ1-1, the complete variable domain is SAVISQKPSRDICQRGTSLTIQCQVDSQVTMMFWYRQQPGQSLTLIATANQGSEATYESGFVIDKFPISRPNLTFSTLTVSNMSPEDSSIYLCSVKTGLNTEAFFGQGTRLTVV.